A selection of T cell receptor beta chains follows, all from one sample in a study of graft-versus-host responses after intestinal transplantation. Their antigens remain unidentified. Assay used: immunoSEQ multiplex PCR; TCRdb lists only in-frame clones, some missing. This sample has 150,000 or so clones, with around 90% found just once. This sample comprised unstimulated CD4+ T cells sorted from spleen or lymph node cells, obtained before intestinal transplant. The receptors here all came from a human donor who received an intestinal transplant. CDR3s include the opening cysteine and the closing phenylalanine or tryptophan. Each record gives: D gene, clone size, V gene, J gene, CDR3 DNA, CDR3 protein. D genes are given only for firm matches. Some rows mark clone size as missing; the rest say once, few, many or name a class of expanded clone.

>NA|NA|TRBV28|TRBJ1-6
TGTGCCAGCAGAGAAATTTCTAATTCACCCCTCCACTTT
CASREISNSPLHF
>NA|NA|TRBV6-1|TRBJ1-4
TGTGCCAGCAGGGTTGGACCGGCAACTAATGAAAAACTGTTTTTT
CASRVGPATNEKLFF
>NA|NA|TRBV6-6|TRBJ1-5
TGTGCCAGCAGTTACCCCGGACAAGTCAATCAGCCCCAGCATTTT
CASSYPGQVNQPQHF
>TRBD1|once|TRBV28|TRBJ2-4
TGTGCCAGCACCCCTGACAGGGTCGGGCTGGGGCGATCCAAAAACATTCAGTACTTC
CASTPDRVGLGRSKNIQYF
>NA|NA|TRBV19|TRBJ2-3
TGTGCCAGTAGTATAGGCCCCTCACTAGGAGGGGGCACAGATACGCAGTATTTT
CASSIGPSLGGGTDTQYF
>NA|NA|TRBV6-1|TRBJ2-7
TGTGCCAGCAGTGTGGCAGATTCCTACGAGCAGTACTTC
CASSVADSYEQYF
>NA|NA|TRBV19|TRBJ1-2
TGTGCCAGTAGACGGAAAGGGAGCGAACTTAATCCCTATGGCTACACCTTC
CASRRKGSELNPYGYTF
>NA|NA|TRBV5-1|TRBJ2-2
TGCGCCAGCAGCTTGGGGGACGTCACCGGGGAGCTGTTTTTT
CASSLGDVTGELFF
>NA|NA|TRBV19|TRBJ1-3
TGTGCCAGTAGTATTCGCGGGGATGGCTCTGGAAACACCATATATTTT
CASSIRGDGSGNTIYF
>TRBD2|NA|TRBV11-2|TRBJ2-3
TGTGCCAGCAGCCCGAGCGGGATCGGAGATACGCAGTATTTT
CASSPSGIGDTQYF
>TRBD2|NA|TRBV6-1|TRBJ2-5
TGTGCCAGCAGTGAAGAAGGCGGGAGGAAAGAGACCCAGTACTTC
CASSEEGGRKETQYF
>TRBD2|NA|TRBV7-2|TRBJ2-3
TGTGCCAGCAGCTTAGAACTAGCGGGGACAGATACGCAGTATTTT
CASSLELAGTDTQYF
>TRBD1|NA|TRBV5-1|TRBJ1-1
TGCGCCAGCAGCGTGACGGGACAGGGCTCTTTCTTT
CASSVTGQGSFF
>NA|NA|TRBV11-2|TRBJ2-5
TGTGCCAGCAGCCCCCGGGACCCTACACAAGAGACCCAGTACTTC
CASSPRDPTQETQYF
>TRBD1|NA|TRBV28|TRBJ1-5
TGTGCCAGCAGTTCCAATCCGGGACAGGTAAATCAGCCCCAGCATTTT
CASSSNPGQVNQPQHF
>NA|NA|TRBV10-1|TRBJ2-6
TGCGCCAGCTATATCATCAGTTCTCGGGCGGAAGGGGCCAACGTCCTGACTTTC
CASYIISSRAEGANVLTF
>NA|NA|TRBV5-1|TRBJ1-2
TGCGCCAGCAGCTCGACGGTCCGCTATGGCTACACCTTC
CASSSTVRYGYTF